A single sample gave rise to the 27 T cell receptor beta chains below, sequenced in a study of shared clonotypes between healthy human individuals. Libraries were prepared by immunoSEQ multiplex PCR; TCRdb keeps only in-frame clonotypes and omits some of them. Of 2 million to 2.5 million clones listed, over 90% are singletons. Sequences were obtained from naive CD4+ T cells from PBMCs. Subset: CD45RA+ positively selected. Receptors originate from a young man in good health. Some clones in this sample may be carry-over from other donors' samples.

The chain has TRBV7-8 and TRBJ2-5, with D tentatively TRBD1 (5 bases). The CDR3 totals 15 residues. CDR1 is SGHVS and CDR2 is FQNEAQ in the germline V gene. V lost 3 bases and J 0 bases, leaving 11 bases between the germline ends. The CDR3 is CASSFHRTYQETQYF. In nucleotides, the CDR3 is TGTGCCAGCAGCTTTCACAGGACGTACCAAGAGACCCAGTACTTC.

V usage is TRBV27 and J usage is TRBJ1-2; tentative D call: TRBD1 (5 bases). The CDR3 spans 13 residues. The V gene lost 3 bases and the J gene lost 7 bases, with 12 bases spanning the gap. The germline gives CDR1 MNHEY, CDR2 SMNVEV (reference sequence). The DNA of the CDR3 is TGTGCCAGCAGTTTTGCGGGGGTCCCTGGCTACACCTTC. Residues: CASSFAGVPGYTF.

The CDR3 loop reads CASSSKPQAAALHF. The CDR3, as DNA: TGTGCCAGCAGTTCCAAACCACAGGCCGCGGCCCTCCACTTT. This rearrangement joins TRBV28 to TRBJ1-6; D is possibly TRBD1 (5 bases). The V end lost 4 bases, the J end lost 14 bases, and 18 bases lay between the germline ends. Germline V gene sequence: CDR1 MDHEN, CDR2 SYDVKM. The CDR3 extends over 14 amino acids.

This clone was counted between two and nine times. The chain couples TRBV25-1 to TRBJ1-1; the match to TRBD1 covers 8 bases. J lost 4 bases, V lost 6 bases, and 4 bases had no gene match. From germline, CDR1 is MGHDK and CDR2 SYGVNS. CDR3 length equals 13 residues. The CDR3 is CASSEQGVTEAFF. The DNA for the CDR3 is TGTGCCAGCAGCGAACAGGGGGTCACTGAAGCTTTCTTT.

For this clone: Within the sample, other DNA sequences also encode this same CDR3. The rearrangement joins TRBV5-1 to TRBJ2-3; 7 bases match TRBD2. Germline-derived CDR1 and CDR2 are SGHRS and YFSETQ. V trimming: 5 bases; J trimming: 3 bases; junction bases outside the gene matches: 6. The CDR3 contains 14 residues. CDR3 nucleotide sequence: TGCGCCAGCAGTGCGGGAGACGGGACAGATACGCAGTATTTT. As protein: CASSAGDGTDTQYF.

This chain joins TRBV7-9 and TRBJ2-5; TRBD1 aligns across 10 bases. J lost 4 bases, V lost 5 bases, and 1 base had no gene match. The CDR3 is 13 residues long. Looked up from germline, CDR1 is SEHNR and CDR2 is FQNEAQ (reference sequence). CDR3 nucleotides: TGTGCCAGCAGCCGGACAGGGGGAGAGACCCAGTACTTC. Translated, it gives CASSRTGGETQYF.

The V and J genes are TRBV10-3 and TRBJ2-7; TRBD1 matches at 8 bases. From germline, CDR1 is ENHRY and CDR2 SYGVKD. V shed 4 bases, J shed 6 bases, and the junction held 8 bases outside the gene matches. The CDR3 spans 14 residues. The CDR3 protein is CAISVRQGRREQYF. The CDR3 DNA reads TGTGCCATCAGTGTGCGACAGGGGAGGCGCGAGCAGTACTTC.

The V call is TRBV2, the J call TRBJ1-1, with 8 bases identical to TRBD1. The germline gives CDR1 SNHLY, CDR2 FYNNEI. The CDR3 sequence is 16 residues long. Germline trimming cut 8 bases from V and 1 base from J; bases unmatched to any gene: 12. CDR3 nucleotide sequence: TGTGCCAGCTGGGGTCTCAGGGGGCAGGGGAACACTGAAGCTTTCTTT. Its translation is CASWGLRGQGNTEAFF.

The rearrangement uses TRBV9 and TRBJ2-2; 10 positions match TRBD1. Germline lookup yields CDR1 SGDLS and CDR2 YYNGEE. V lost 0 bases, J lost 4 bases, and 3 bases stayed unmatched. The CDR3 contains 16 residues. DNA for the CDR3: TGTGCCAGCAGCGTAGCTGGGACAGGGGTCACCGGGGAGCTGTTTTTT. It encodes CASSVAGTGVTGELFF.

This chain connects TRBV7-2 to TRBJ2-7; 9 bases map to TRBD1. There are 16 residues in the CDR3. Trimming removed 0 bases from V and 4 bases from J; junction bases left unmatched: 7. Germline V gives CDR1 SGHTA, CDR2 FQGNSA. CDR3 region: CASSLAPGQGVYEQYF. The CDR3 bases are TGTGCCAGCAGCTTAGCCCCGGGACAGGGCGTTTACGAGCAGTACTTC. The variable domain in full, with the rest retrieved from reference TRBV7-2 and TRBJ2-7, is GAGVSQSPSNKVTEKGKDVELRCDPISGHTALYWYRQSLGQGLEFLIYFQGNSAPDKSGLPSDRFSAERTGGSVSTLTIQRTQQEDSAVYLCASSLAPGQGVYEQYFGPGTRLTVT.

V usage is TRBV9 and J usage is TRBJ2-6, with 7 nucleotides matching TRBD1. Trimming took 4 bases from V and 0 from J; bases not matched to a gene: 13. The CDR3 is made up of 19 amino acids. The germline V gene has CDR1 SGDLS and CDR2 YYNGEE. CDR3 sequence reads: CASSPRDRFSSSGANVLTF. CDR3 DNA sequence: TGTGCCAGCAGCCCCAGGGACAGATTTTCGAGCTCTGGGGCCAACGTCCTGACTTTC.

The chain uses TRBV19 and TRBJ2-7; 11 bases line up with TRBD2. CDR3 length: 15 amino acids. Germline CDR1 and CDR2: LNHDA and SQIVND (reference sequence). J gave up 4 bases and V 3 bases, and 5 bases lay outside the gene matches. The CDR3 loop reads CASSITSGSGYEQYF. DNA for the CDR3: TGTGCCAGTAGTATCACTAGCGGGAGTGGGTACGAGCAGTACTTC.

The chain joins TRBV6-1 to TRBJ2-4; a possible D gene is TRBD1 (6 bases). This CDR3 is 15 amino acids long. Between the trimmed V and J ends, which lost 6 bases and 0 bases, there was a span of 12 bases. Germline lookup yields CDR1 MNHNS and CDR2 SASEGT. The CDR3 DNA is TGTGCCAGCAGCCCCAGGGGCTTAGCCAAAAACATTCAGTACTTC. It codes for CASSPRGLAKNIQYF.

The V call is TRBV10-3, the J call TRBJ2-1; 8 bases fit TRBD2. Germline CDR1 is ENHRY and CDR2 is SYGVKD. The CDR3 runs 15 residues. Trimming took 10 bases from V and 8 from J; bases not matched to a gene: 16. CDR3 in DNA: TGTGCCACCTCACAGGGTAGCGGGAATGGATATGAGCAGTTCTTC. As protein: CATSQGSGNGYEQFF.

With regard to this clone: Other DNA sequences in the same sample also yield this CDR3. The chain has TRBV9 and TRBJ2-3; D is ambiguous. Per the germline V gene, CDR1 is SGDLS and CDR2 is YYNGEE. The CDR3 extends over 14 amino acids. Trimming shortened V by 0 bases and J by 4 bases, and 9 bases separated the two germline ends. CDR3 coding DNA: TGTGCCAGCAGCGTAGGGAGTCGGGCAGATACGCAGTATTTT. Protein sequence: CASSVGSRADTQYF.

The chain combines TRBV6-6 with TRBJ1-1, with 9 bases fitting TRBD1. This CDR3 contains 15 residues. CDR1 MNHNY and CDR2 SVGAGI come from the germline V gene (reference sequence). The ends lost 0 bases at V and 5 bases at J; junction bases unmatched: 4. The CDR3 nucleotides read TGTGCCAGCAGTTACTCGAACAGGGGGCAAACTGAAGCTTTCTTT. It yields the protein CASSYSNRGQTEAFF.

The rearrangement joins TRBV30 to TRBJ1-2, with a weak D call TRBD1 (5 bases). The length of the CDR3 is 13 residues. Germline V gene lookup returns CDR1 GTSNPN and CDR2 SVGIG (reference sequence). Trimming pared 1 base from V and 4 bases from J, leaving 10 bases between. The CDR3 DNA is TGTGCCTGGAGTGAGACAGAATTCTATGGCTACACCTTC. Protein sequence: CAWSETEFYGYTF.

V gene TRBV7-2 combines with J gene TRBJ2-3; tentatively, D is TRBD2 (5 bases). V dropped 5 bases and J dropped 1 base, with 13 bases sitting between them. The CDR3 contains 15 residues. Germline CDR1 reads SGHTA; CDR2 reads FQGNSA. CDR3 region: CASSPGIRRTDTQYF. CDR3 DNA: TGTGCCAGCAGCCCCGGGATTAGGCGCACAGATACGCAGTATTTT. Using reference TRBV7-2 and TRBJ2-3 for the parts outside the CDR3, the full variable domain is GAGVSQSPSNKVTEKGKDVELRCDPISGHTALYWYRQSLGQGLEFLIYFQGNSAPDKSGLPSDRFSAERTGGSVSTLTIQRTQQEDSAVYLCASSPGIRRTDTQYFGPGTRLTVL.

V is TRBV7-9 and J is TRBJ2-1; D is perhaps TRBD2 (6 bases). There are 16 residues in the CDR3. The germline CDR1 and CDR2 sequences are SEHNR and FQNEAQ (reference sequence). The V gene lost 2 bases and the J gene lost 4 bases, with 15 bases spanning the gap. CDR3 loop: CASSLHGSGNYNEQFF. The CDR3 DNA follows: TGTGCCAGCAGCTTACACGGTAGCGGAAATTACAATGAGCAGTTCTTC. Looking up the rest from reference TRBV7-9 and TRBJ2-1 gives the full variable domain: DTGVSQNPRHKITKRGQNVTFRCDPISEHNRLYWYRQTLGQGPEFLTYFQNEAQLEKSRLLSDRFSAERPKGSFSTLEIQRTEQGDSAMYLCASSLHGSGNYNEQFFGPGTRLTVL.

V gene TRBV9 combines with J gene TRBJ2-3; 9 nucleotides align to TRBD2. The CDR3 extends over 16 amino acids. With V trimmed by 4 bases and J by 2 bases, 8 bases remained unmatched. CDR1 and CDR2 (germline): SGDLS, YYNGEE. The CDR3 loop reads CASSPWSSGATDTQYF. The CDR3, as DNA: TGTGCCAGCAGCCCCTGGTCTAGCGGGGCCACAGATACGCAGTATTTT.

The genes are TRBV2 and TRBJ2-5, with TRBD1 identical over 7 bases. This CDR3 region has 15 residues. V was pared by 4 bases and J by 7 bases, with 12 bases of the junction left unmatched. CDR1 SNHLY and CDR2 FYNNEI come from the germline V gene. In DNA, the CDR3 is TGTGCCAGCAGTGCAGAAGGGGGCGAGGCAAGGACCCAGTACTTC. This encodes CASSAEGGEARTQYF.

This clone was seen once. The V gene is TRBV19, the J gene TRBJ1-1, with D possibly being TRBD1 (6 bases). Trimming took off 3 bases at V and 6 bases at J, with 14 bases between the two ends. The CDR3 has 14 residues. Looked up from germline, CDR1 is LNHDA and CDR2 is SQIVND (reference sequence). The CDR3 region is CASSIYTGIAEAFF. In DNA, the CDR3 is TGTGCCAGTAGTATTTACACAGGGATCGCTGAAGCTTTCTTT.

The V call is TRBV19, the J call TRBJ2-1; 7 bases line up with TRBD2. Germline V gene data show CDR1 as LNHDA and CDR2 as SQIVND (reference sequence). The CDR3 spans 16 residues. Trimming cost V 6 bases and J 6 bases; bases outside gene matches: 14. CDR3 sequence: CASSSVSSGKRNEQFF. The CDR3 bases are TGTGCCAGTAGCTCAGTGTCTAGCGGCAAACGCAATGAGCAGTTCTTC.

The count of this clone is one. The rearrangement uses TRBV28 and TRBJ1-2, with a possible D match to TRBD1 (5 bases). The CDR3 covers 15 residues. Germline V CDR1 and CDR2: MDHEN, SYDVKM. V was pared by 10 bases and J by 2 bases, with 20 bases between. The DNA for the CDR3 is TGTGCCACCAGACCCACGGGGGGGATGAACTATGGCTACACCTTC. Translation: CATRPTGGMNYGYTF.

The V gene is TRBV7-8, the J gene TRBJ1-1; D possibly corresponds to TRBD1 (5 bases). Trimming took off 1 base at V and 1 base at J, with 10 bases between the two ends. Germline assignment: CDR1 SGHVS and CDR2 FQNEAQ. There are 15 residues in the CDR3. The CDR3 DNA reads TGTGCCAGCAGCTTAGTCGGGGGGACGAACACTGAAGCTTTCTTT. This gives the protein CASSLVGGTNTEAFF.

The DNA for the CDR3 is TGTGCCAGCAGTTCGGGCCGGGGCCGTGGGGAGACCCAGTACTTC. This codes for CASSSGRGRGETQYF. This rearrangement joins TRBV7-2 to TRBJ2-5, with D possibly being TRBD1 or TRBD2 (5 bases each). The CDR3 is 15 residues long. The V end lost 6 bases, the J end lost 5 bases, and 19 bases lay between the germline ends. Germline V CDR1 and CDR2: SGHTA, FQGNSA. The complete variable domain, with remaining parts taken from reference TRBV7-2 and TRBJ2-5, reads GAGVSQSPSNKVTEKGKDVELRCDPISGHTALYWYRQSLGQGLEFLIYFQGNSAPDKSGLPSDRFSAERTGGSVSTLTIQRTQQEDSAVYLCASSSGRGRGETQYFGPGTRLLVL.

The chain uses TRBV27 and TRBJ2-2; 7 nucleotides line up with TRBD2. CDR3 size: 15 residues. Germline V gene data show CDR1 as MNHEY and CDR2 as SMNVEV (reference sequence). The CDR3 reads CAPQGSGKDTGELFF. DNA of the CDR3: TGTGCTCCCCAGGGAAGCGGGAAGGACACCGGGGAGCTGTTTTTT.